These 26 T cell receptor beta chains came from one sample sequenced in a study of blood T cell repertoires in COVID-19 (TCRdb year 2020). To prepare the library, the immunoSEQ multiplex PCR assay was applied. As stored in TCRdb, this immuneACCESS dataset retains in-frame rearrangements with V and J assigned. A fraction of the clones does not appear; measured against another copy, unresolved V genes explain less than half of the discrepancy, and the remainder lacks a known reason. In this sample the table shows about 260,000 clones, 88% of which occur a single time. Jointly, the top ten make up about 4% of the sample. Sequenced sample: peripheral blood. The receptors derive from a man aged 55 to 70 who had recovered from COVID-19.

The chain links TRBV2 to TRBJ1-2, with 11 bases matching TRBD1. The V gene's germline CDR1 is SNHLY and CDR2 FYNNEI. The CDR3 is 15 residues long. V lost 3 bases, J lost 8 bases, and 8 bases stayed unmatched. The DNA of the CDR3 is TGTGCCAGCAGTGAGATGGGGACAGGGGGTGGAGGCTACACCTTC. Its translation is CASSEMGTGGGGYTF.

The V gene is TRBV5-1, the J gene TRBJ2-1; 7 nucleotides align to TRBD1. The V gene's germline CDR1 is SGHRS and CDR2 YFSETQ. The trim removed 0 bases at V and 3 bases at J, leaving 3 bases unmatched. There are 15 residues in the CDR3. Here the CDR3 reads CASSLETGHYNEQFF. Written as DNA, the CDR3 is TGCGCCAGCAGCTTGGAGACAGGGCACTACAATGAGCAGTTCTTC. Full variable domain (outside the CDR3, taken from reference TRBV5-1 and TRBJ2-1): KAGVTQTPRYLIKTRGQQVTLSCSPISGHRSVSWYQQTPGQGLQFLFEYFSETQRNKGNFPGRFSGRQFSNSRSEMNVSTLELGDSALYLCASSLETGHYNEQFFGPGTRLTVL.

This sequence joins TRBV28 and TRBJ1-2; unclear D gene. This CDR3 is built from 11 residues. V was pared by 6 bases and J by 4 bases, with 6 bases between. CDR1 MDHEN and CDR2 SYDVKM come from the germline V gene. The DNA for the CDR3 is TGTGCCAGCAGCACAATCTATGGCTACACCTTC. This translates into CASSTIYGYTF.

The count of this clone is one. This chain links TRBV5-4 with TRBJ2-4; the match to TRBD2 covers 10 bases. The germline gives CDR1 SGHNT, CDR2 YYREEE (reference sequence). V shed 2 bases and J 9 bases; nucleotides not matched to a gene: 11. This CDR3 comprises 16 residues. CDR3 region: CASSLPSGGASRIQYF. For the CDR3, the DNA is TGTGCCAGCAGCTTACCCAGCGGGGGGGCCAGTCGCATTCAGTACTTC.

This chain links TRBV15 with TRBJ1-5, with 10 bases that match TRBD1. V was pared by 2 bases and J by 3 bases, with 7 bases of the junction left unmatched. This CDR3 is 17 amino acids long. The germline gives CDR1 LNHNV, CDR2 YYDKDF (reference sequence). The CDR3 loop reads CATSRSRGQGVNQPQHF. The CDR3 nucleotides read TGTGCCACCAGCAGAAGCCGAGGACAGGGGGTCAATCAGCCCCAGCATTTT.

This clone occurred a few times. V gene TRBV7-6 combines with J gene TRBJ2-7; D perhaps matches TRBD1 (5 bases). V shed 3 bases and J shed 1 base, with 16 bases lying between them. Germline lookup yields CDR1 SGHVS and CDR2 FNYEAQ. The CDR3 totals 16 residues. The CDR3 reads CASSLQGGVGSYEQYF. In DNA, the CDR3 is TGTGCCAGCAGCTTGCAGGGTGGGGTGGGGTCCTACGAGCAGTACTTC.

J is TRBJ2-5 and V is TRBV29-1; the match to TRBD2 covers 7 bases. The V gene end was trimmed by 4 bases and the J gene end by 5 bases; junction bases not matched to a gene: 7. CDR3 length: 13 amino acids. Germline loops: CDR1 SQVTM, CDR2 ANQGSEA. The CDR3 spells CSVGVQLAETQYF. CDR3 in DNA: TGCAGCGTTGGGGTACAACTAGCGGAGACCCAGTACTTC. The full variable domain, its missing parts supplied by reference TRBV29-1 and TRBJ2-5, is SAVISQKPSRDICQRGTSLTIQCQVDSQVTMMFWYRQQPGQSLTLIATANQGSEATYESGFVIDKFPISRPNLTFSTLTVSNMSPEDSSIYLCSVGVQLAETQYFGPGTRLLVL.

The chain couples TRBV7-3 to TRBJ2-1, with D possibly matching TRBD1 (5 bases). The CDR3 spans 15 residues. The germline gives CDR1 SGHTA, CDR2 FQGTGA. The V end lost 1 base, the J end lost 3 bases, and 10 bases lay between the germline ends. CDR3 in amino acids: CASSLIAGFYNEQFF. The CDR3 DNA reads TGTGCCAGCAGCTTAATCGCAGGGTTCTACAATGAGCAGTTCTTC. Using reference TRBV7-3 and TRBJ2-1 for the parts outside the CDR3, the full variable domain is GAGVSQTPSNKVTEKGKYVELRCDPISGHTALYWYRQSLGQGPEFLIYFQGTGAADDSGLPNDRFFAVRPEGSVSTLKIQRTERGDSAVYLCASSLIAGFYNEQFFGPGTRLTVL.

The sample holds one count of this clone. This chain connects TRBV5-1 to TRBJ2-5; TRBD1 aligns across 7 bases. Germline trimming cut 0 bases from V and 5 bases from J; bases unmatched to any gene: 7. The CDR3 is 15 amino acids. Germline V CDR1 and CDR2: SGHRS, YFSETQ. The CDR3 region is CASSLAFTGVETQYF. CDR3 nucleotide sequence: TGCGCCAGCAGCTTGGCCTTTACAGGGGTTGAGACCCAGTACTTC.

The rearrangement joins TRBV21-1 to TRBJ1-4; TRBD1 reflects the table's D call only, with no check against the DNA. TRBV21-1 is assigned pseudogene status. The CDR3 is made up of 16 amino acids. The CDR3 DNA reads as TGTGCCAGCAGCAAAGAGGGGGGACAGGGTAATGAAAAACTGTTTTTT. Translated: CASSKEGGQGNEKLFF.

This rearrangement joins TRBV3-1 (or the pseudogene TRBV3-2) to TRBJ1-3; 9 bases are a match to TRBD1. Germline V gene lookup returns CDR1 LGHDT and CDR2 YNNKEL (reference sequence). The CDR3 extends over 17 amino acids. The V segment lost 1 base and the J segment 4 bases; nucleotides outside the gene matches: 8. The CDR3 region is CASSQGTGEFLGNTIYF. CDR3 in DNA: TGTGCCAGCAGCCAAGGGACAGGGGAGTTCTTAGGAAACACCATATATTTT.

The chain has TRBV9 and TRBJ2-1; 9 bases align to TRBD1. The germline gives CDR1 SGDLS, CDR2 YYNGEE. The junction had 2 bases not matched to a gene; V was cut back by 2 bases and J by 2 bases. This CDR3 region has 15 residues. The CDR3 DNA reads TGTGCCAGCAGCGTGGGGACAGGGACCTACAATGAGCAGTTCTTC. It codes for CASSVGTGTYNEQFF.

The chain employs TRBV5-1 and TRBJ2-2; no clear D. The CDR3 spans 15 residues. Trimming took off 3 bases at V and 6 bases at J, with 15 bases between the two ends. In germline, CDR1 is SGHRS, CDR2 YFSETQ. In nucleotides, the CDR3 is TGCGCCAGCAGCTCGAACACCGGAGTACCCGGGGAGCTGTTTTTT. Translated, it gives CASSSNTGVPGELFF. The full variable domain, in which reference TRBV5-1 and TRBJ2-2 provide the parts outside the CDR3, is KAGVTQTPRYLIKTRGQQVTLSCSPISGHRSVSWYQQTPGQGLQFLFEYFSETQRNKGNFPGRFSGRQFSNSRSEMNVSTLELGDSALYLCASSSNTGVPGELFFGEGSRLTVL.

The chain has TRBV10-1 and TRBJ1-1; TRBD1 aligns across 12 bases. The CDR3 length is 13 residues. Trimming removed 3 bases from V and 11 bases from J; junction bases left unmatched: 4. Looked up from germline, CDR1 is WNHNN and CDR2 is SYGVQD (reference sequence). CDR3 sequence (DNA): TGCGCCAGCAGTGATCGGGACAGGGGGCCGGCTTTCTTT. Protein sequence: CASSDRDRGPAFF.

This clone was seen just once. The rearrangement uses TRBV4-2 and TRBJ1-2; D is perhaps TRBD1 (5 bases). With 3 bases removed from V and 8 bases from J, the gap between germline ends came to 22 bases. The CDR3 contains 16 residues. Germline V CDR1 and CDR2: LGHNA, YNFKEQ. CDR3 coding DNA: TGTGCCAGCAGCCAGACTCTTTCCGGGACTTTGGGCGGCTACACCTTC. Translation: CASSQTLSGTLGGYTF.

The CDR3 loop is CASSIRQDQPQHF. The CDR3 DNA sequence: TGTGCCAGTAGTATTAGACAGGATCAGCCCCAGCATTTT. This rearrangement joins TRBV19 to TRBJ1-5, with D perhaps TRBD1 (6 bases). With 3 bases removed from V and 5 bases from J, the gap between germline ends came to 8 bases. Germline CDR1 is LNHDA and CDR2 is SQIVND (reference sequence). The CDR3 runs 13 residues.

J is TRBJ2-1 and V is TRBV19; TRBD1 is a possible D gene (6 bases). This CDR3 has 13 amino acids. Germline loops: CDR1 LNHDA, CDR2 SQIVND (reference sequence). Trimming stripped 4 bases from V and 8 bases from J, with 12 bases between. The CDR3 nucleotides read TGTGCCAGTAGTAGGAGACAGGTCTATGAGCAGTTCTTC. It translates to CASSRRQVYEQFF.

The V and J genes are TRBV7-3 and TRBJ2-1; possibly TRBD2 for D (6 bases). The germline CDR1 and CDR2 sequences are SGHTA and FQGTGA. V lost 5 bases, J lost 0 bases, and 11 bases lay in between. CDR3 size: 15 residues. The CDR3 region has the DNA TGTGCCAGCAGCGGGGGACTGACCTCCTACAATGAGCAGTTCTTC. It translates to CASSGGLTSYNEQFF.

The chain joins TRBV7-9 to TRBJ1-3; no reliable D call. Per germline, CDR1 SEHNR and CDR2 FQNEAQ (reference sequence). V lost 10 bases and J lost 0, with 10 bases in between. This CDR3 region has 13 residues. The CDR3 nucleotides are TGTGCCACAAGCCCTTTCTCTGGAAACACCATATATTTT. This sequence encodes CATSPFSGNTIYF.

Notes on this clone: Other nucleotide sequences from this sample produce the same CDR3. The gene calls are TRBV7-9 and TRBJ2-3; 10 nucleotides agree with TRBD2. Germline V CDR1 and CDR2: SEHNR, FQNEAQ (reference sequence). The trim removed 3 bases at V and 4 bases at J, leaving 4 bases unmatched. This CDR3 has 15 amino acids. The CDR3 DNA is TGTGCCAGCAGCTTGGTAGCGGGGGGCGCAGATACGCAGTATTTT. Translation gives CASSLVAGGADTQYF.

The chain is built from TRBV5-5 and TRBJ2-4, with 10 bases fitting TRBD1. Germline V gene lookup returns CDR1 SGHKS and CDR2 YYEKEE (reference sequence). The V segment lost 0 bases and the J segment 8 bases; nucleotides outside the gene matches: 8. This CDR3 has 16 amino acids. The CDR3 DNA is TGTGCCAGCAGCTTGGACCTGGGGACAGGGGCGTACATTCAGTACTTC. It yields the protein CASSLDLGTGAYIQYF.

V usage is TRBV7-2 and J usage is TRBJ2-5; D perhaps matches TRBD1 (8 bases). The CDR3 totals 16 residues. V was cut by 4 bases and J by 2 bases, with 17 bases left in between. CDR1 and CDR2 (germline): SGHTA, FQGNSA. The CDR3 DNA follows: TGTGCCAGCAGCTGGACAGGGAGGGTCGGACAAGAGACCCAGTACTTC. Translating gives CASSWTGRVGQETQYF.

The rearrangement links TRBV5-5 to TRBJ2-3, with D tentatively TRBD1 (6 bases). The V end lost 0 bases, the J end lost 1 base, and 12 bases lay between the germline ends. This CDR3 comprises 16 residues. Looked up from germline, CDR1 is SGHKS and CDR2 is YYEKEE (reference sequence). For the CDR3, the DNA is TGTGCCAGCAGCTTGGGCCCCAGGGGAGGCACAGATACGCAGTATTTT. Translated: CASSLGPRGGTDTQYF.

This chain joins TRBV9 and TRBJ1-1; D gene unclear. CDR1 and CDR2 from the germline V gene are SGDLS and YYNGEE. The length of the CDR3 is 15 residues. V was clipped by 0 bases and J by 1 base, with 10 bases between them. DNA for the CDR3: TGTGCCAGCAGCGTAGTGGAGGGAACGAACACTGAAGCTTTCTTT. It encodes CASSVVEGTNTEAFF.

This clone was picked up a small number of times. The chain couples TRBV4-1 to TRBJ2-1; 9 bases map to TRBD1. This CDR3 is built from 14 residues. J lost 5 bases, V lost 6 bases, and 5 bases had no gene match. Germline-derived CDR1 and CDR2 are MGHRA and YSYEKL. The CDR3 here is CASRGQGGNNEQFF. The DNA for the CDR3 is TGCGCCAGCAGGGGACAGGGAGGGAACAATGAGCAGTTCTTC.

This clone was seen a single time. V is TRBV5-4 and J is TRBJ1-2, with unresolved D. The CDR3 extends over 14 amino acids. V lost 4 bases and J 3 bases, leaving 13 bases between the germline ends. Germline V gene sequence: CDR1 SGHNT, CDR2 YYREEE (reference sequence). CDR3 sequence reads: CASSEGLKDYGYTF. The CDR3 bases are TGTGCCAGCAGCGAGGGTTTGAAGGACTATGGCTACACCTTC.